One and the same sample provided the 11 T cell receptor beta chains below, sequenced in a study of OX40 agonist ivuxolimab in advanced cancers. Only in-frame clones appear in the TCRdb table, and some are missing; sequencing was by immunoSEQ multiplex PCR. Of 25,000 to 30,000 clones listed, over 75% were seen once; the top ten hold around 15%. This specimen consisted of CD4+ or CD8+ T cells sorted from blood, obtained in a trial of the OX40 agonist ivuxolimab. These receptors originate from an adult with an advanced solid tumor such as melanoma, head and neck, liver or kidney cancer.

For the CDR3, the DNA is TGTGCCAGTAACCCAGGGCTGAACACTGAAGCTTTCTTT. Its protein is CASNPGLNTEAFF. This chain links TRBV19 with TRBJ1-1; tentatively, D is TRBD1 (5 bases). Germline values: CDR1 LNHDA, CDR2 SQIVND (reference sequence). This CDR3 comprises 13 residues. Trimming cost V 7 bases and J 0 bases, with 9 bases left between them.

The chain links TRBV27 to TRBJ2-3, with TRBD2 matching over 7 bases. This CDR3 has 16 residues. J gave up 0 bases and V 1 base, and 4 bases lay outside the gene matches. Germline V CDR1 and CDR2: MNHEY, SMNVEV (reference sequence). The CDR3 coding sequence is TGTGCCAGCAGTTTATTTCTTAGCGGGAGCACAGATACGCAGTATTTT. This translates into CASSLFLSGSTDTQYF.

V usage is TRBV5-1 and J usage is TRBJ2-2; D gene unclear. The CDR3 is 18 residues long. V lost 2 bases and J lost 3, with 20 bases in between. The germline V gene has CDR1 SGHRS and CDR2 YFSETQ. In DNA, the CDR3 is TGCGCCAGCAGCTTCAAAACTGGGTCCATCCTCGACACCGGGGAGCTGTTTTTT. Translated: CASSFKTGSILDTGELFF.

The genes are TRBV19 and TRBJ2-7; D unresolved. The germline CDR1 and CDR2 sequences are LNHDA and SQIVND (reference sequence). V dropped 6 bases and J dropped 5 bases, with 8 bases sitting between them. The CDR3 runs to 11 residues. CDR3 in amino acids: CASSLKNEQYF. The CDR3 DNA is TGTGCCAGTAGCCTGAAGAACGAGCAGTACTTC.

This clone has just one count. The V gene is TRBV4-2, the J gene TRBJ2-1; 10 bases align to TRBD1. The V gene's germline CDR1 is LGHNA and CDR2 YNFKEQ. The CDR3 spans 15 residues. The junction had 6 bases not matched to a gene; V was cut back by 2 bases and J by 8 bases. CDR3: CASSQSRDRGYEQFF. CDR3 sequence (DNA): TGTGCCAGCAGCCAATCCCGGGACAGGGGCTATGAGCAGTTCTTC.

V and J are TRBV7-9 and TRBJ1-2; D may be TRBD1 (6 bases). CDR1 is SEHNR, CDR2 FQNEAQ, per germline (reference sequence). This CDR3 is 14 amino acids long. V was shortened by 7 bases and J by 2 bases, with 14 bases between the two germline ends. In DNA, the CDR3 is TGTGCCAGCACCCTCTCGGGGGCGAACTATGGCTACACCTTC. Translation gives CASTLSGANYGYTF.

The V and J genes are TRBV7-9 and TRBJ2-2; maybe TRBD2 (5 bases). This CDR3 spans 16 amino acids. The V end was cut by 4 bases, the J end by 6 bases, with 18 bases between. CDR1 is SEHNR, CDR2 FQNEAQ, per germline (reference sequence). The DNA of the CDR3 is TGTGCCAGCAGCTCGCCCAGCCCAGCGGTCCCCGGGGAGCTGTTTTTT. Protein product: CASSSPSPAVPGELFF.

The gene calls are TRBV2 and TRBJ2-3; TRBD1 agrees at 7 bases. V was pared by 4 bases and J by 0 bases, with 10 bases of the junction left unmatched. This CDR3 is 17 amino acids long. In germline, CDR1 is SNHLY, CDR2 FYNNEI. The CDR3 reads CASSAPSGTASTDTQYF. As DNA, the CDR3 is TGTGCCAGCAGTGCCCCCTCCGGGACAGCTAGCACAGATACGCAGTATTTT.

In its sample, this clone was seen once. The chain combines TRBV28 with TRBJ1-4, with D unclear. Germline CDR1 MDHEN, CDR2 SYDVKM. The CDR3 loop spans 14 amino acids. Trimming cost V 7 bases and J 1 base, with 10 bases left between them. The CDR3 protein is CASTWQETNEKLFF. CDR3 bases: TGTGCCAGCACCTGGCAGGAAACTAATGAAAAACTGTTTTTT.

The rearrangement joins TRBV28 to TRBJ2-7, with TRBD1 matching over 9 bases. V shed 6 bases, J shed 7 bases, and the junction held 13 bases outside the gene matches. Germline CDR1 MDHEN, CDR2 SYDVKM. This CDR3 contains 15 residues. The CDR3 loop is CASRTAGTGREEQYF. For the CDR3, the DNA is TGTGCCAGCAGAACGGCCGGGACAGGGAGGGAAGAGCAGTACTTC.

This chain joins TRBV19 and TRBJ2-3; D call uncertain. Germline V gene sequence: CDR1 LNHDA, CDR2 SQIVND (reference sequence). V lost 4 bases and J lost 0, with 11 bases in between. The CDR3 contains 15 residues. The CDR3 nucleotides are TGTGCCAGTAGTAAGAGGAGTGCTAGCACAGATACGCAGTATTTT. It encodes CASSKRSASTDTQYF.